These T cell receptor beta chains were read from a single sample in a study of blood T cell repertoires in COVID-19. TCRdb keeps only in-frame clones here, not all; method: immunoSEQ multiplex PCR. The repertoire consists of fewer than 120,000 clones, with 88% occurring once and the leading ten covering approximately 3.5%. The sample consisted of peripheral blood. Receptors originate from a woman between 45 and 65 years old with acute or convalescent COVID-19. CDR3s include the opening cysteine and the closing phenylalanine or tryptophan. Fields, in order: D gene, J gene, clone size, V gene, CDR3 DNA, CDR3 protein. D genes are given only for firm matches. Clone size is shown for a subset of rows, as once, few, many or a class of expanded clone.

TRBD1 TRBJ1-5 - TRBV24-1 TGTGCCACCAGCGACAGGGGATGGGGCAATCAGCCCCAGCATTTT CATSDRGWGNQPQHF
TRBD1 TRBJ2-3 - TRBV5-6 TGTGCCAGCAGCACGGGACAGGGGAGTACGCAGTATTTT CASSTGQGSTQYF
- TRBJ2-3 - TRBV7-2 TGTGCCAGCAGCTTAGAGGGGGTTGGACCAGATACGCAGTATTTT CASSLEGVGPDTQYF
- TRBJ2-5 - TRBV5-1 TGCGCCAGCAGCCCAGGGGCGTTAGAGGAGACCCAGTACTTC CASSPGALEETQYF
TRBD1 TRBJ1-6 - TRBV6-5 TGTGCCAGCAGTCCATTGACAGGGATTAATTCACCCCTCCACTTT CASSPLTGINSPLHF
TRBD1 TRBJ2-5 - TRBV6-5 TGTGCCAGCAGGGGGGGACAGGGGTGGACCCAGTACTTC CASRGGQGWTQYF
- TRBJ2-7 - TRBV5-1 TGCGCCAGCAGCATAGACCCCGGGACACGAGCCTACGAGCAGTACTTC CASSIDPGTRAYEQYF
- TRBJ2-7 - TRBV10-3 TGTGCCATCAAAGAAGACAGCTCCTACGAGCAGTACTTC CAIKEDSSYEQYF
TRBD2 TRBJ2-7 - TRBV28 TGTGCCAGCAGCGTGGAGACTAGCGGGAGCTACGAGCAGTACTTC CASSVETSGSYEQYF
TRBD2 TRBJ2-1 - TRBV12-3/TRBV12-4 TGTGTCAGCGGGGGGGCGGGAGTCAATGAGCAGTTCTTC CVSGGAGVNEQFF
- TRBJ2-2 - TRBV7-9 TGTGCCAGCAGCCCAATAACAGGTGTTGCGAACACCGGGGAGCTGTTTTTT CASSPITGVANTGELFF
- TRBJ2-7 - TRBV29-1 TGCAGCGTTGAAAGGGGGAGCCAACCCTACGAGCAGTACTTC CSVERGSQPYEQYF
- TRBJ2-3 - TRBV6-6 TGTGCCAGCAGTCGGGACATCACAGATACGCAGTATTTT CASSRDITDTQYF
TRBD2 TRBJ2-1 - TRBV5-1 TGCGCCAGCAGCCCCCGCGGGGGGACCAATGAGCAGTTCTTC CASSPRGGTNEQFF
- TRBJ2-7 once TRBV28 TGTGCCAGCACTCCCGAGGGAGCGGGAAGGGGGTACGGGCAGTACTTC CASTPEGAGRGYGQYF
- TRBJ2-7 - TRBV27 TGTGCCAGCAGTCCCCGGACACTTTCCTACGAGCAGTACTTC CASSPRTLSYEQYF
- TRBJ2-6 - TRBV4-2 TGTGCCAGCAGCCAAGGTTTCTCCTCTGGGGCCAACGTCCTGACTTTC CASSQGFSSGANVLTF
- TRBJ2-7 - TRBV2 TGTGCCAGCAACGGAGGGGGCAATCGGGAGCAGTACTTC CASNGGGNREQYF
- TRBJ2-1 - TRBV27 TGTGCCAGTAGCCCCCGGGGAAGCTCCTACAATGAGCAGTTCTTC CASSPRGSSYNEQFF
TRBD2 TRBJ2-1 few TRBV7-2 TGTGCCAGCAGCGTCCAGACTAGCGGGGGCTACAATGAGCAGTTCTTC CASSVQTSGGYNEQFF
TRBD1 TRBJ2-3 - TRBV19 TGTGCCAGTAGTGCTCCAGGGGGCTGTACGCAGTATTTT CASSAPGGCTQYF
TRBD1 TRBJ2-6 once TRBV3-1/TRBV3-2 TGTGCCAGCAGGAAGGAGAGGGGGCACGGGGCCAACGTCCTGACTTTC CASRKERGHGANVLTF
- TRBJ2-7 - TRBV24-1 TGTGCCACCAGTGATACAGGAGTCCACGAGCAGTACTTC CATSDTGVHEQYF
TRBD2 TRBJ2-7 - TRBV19 TGTGCCAGTAGGTCACTAGCGGTGAGCTCCTACGAGCAGTACTTC CASRSLAVSSYEQYF
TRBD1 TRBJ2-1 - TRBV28 TGTGCCAGCAGGGAGGACAGGGTAGCCAATGAGCAGTTCTTC CASREDRVANEQFF
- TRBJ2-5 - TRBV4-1 TGCGCCAGCAGCCAAGGGGACATCCAAGAGACCCAGTACTTC CASSQGDIQETQYF
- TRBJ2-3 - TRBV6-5 TGTGCCAGCAGTTCGGGGAAGGGCGGCACAGATACGCAGTATTTT CASSSGKGGTDTQYF
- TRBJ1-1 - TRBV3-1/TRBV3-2 TGTGCCAGCAGCCGCAGGGGGAACACTGAAGCTTTCTTT CASSRRGNTEAFF
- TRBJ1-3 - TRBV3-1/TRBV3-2 TGTGCCAGCAGCCTCTTGGTTGGGGCGAAAGGAAACACCATATATTTT CASSLLVGAKGNTIYF